The sample holds one count of the clone carrying this TCR beta chain. What it recognizes is unknown. Sequencing was performed with immunoSEQ multiplex PCR; in TCRdb, only in-frame clones are kept and a portion is missing. The sample has approximately 48,000 clones, about 93% seen once; the top ten hold 15% to 20%. The sample comes from a study of siplizumab effects on memory and regulatory T cells. Study outcomes and limitations: Roughly 75-97% of proliferating CD4+ or CD8+ clones lacked a naive or memory phenotype that could be assigned. The alloresponse seemed to draw substantially on naive T cells, which appeared more diverse than memory cells.

CDR3 size: 15 residues. The V gene end was trimmed by 4 bases and the J gene end by 4 bases; junction bases not matched to a gene: 4. The V gene's germline CDR1 is MGHRA and CDR2 YSYEKL. The J gene is TRBJ2-1, the V gene TRBV4-1, with 10 bases lining up with TRBD2. Source material: CD8+ T cells sorted from blood. This TCR came from a human donor in good health. CDR3 sequence: CASSLGTSDYNEQFF. The CDR3 DNA reads TGCGCCAGCAGCCTCGGGACTAGCGATTACAATGAGCAGTTCTTC.